This T cell receptor (beta chain) originates from a study of graft-versus-host responses after intestinal transplantation. The wider study: The recipients all started with anti-thymocyte globulin induction and then took tacrolimus and steroids for 3 to 4 years.

Data came from immunoSEQ multiplex PCR; TCRdb stores just in-frame clones and leaves some out. The sample includes under 45,000 clones, around 92% of them seen just once. The germline V gene has CDR1 MNHEY and CDR2 SMNVEV (reference sequence). The CDR3 contains 13 residues. V was cut by 3 bases and J by 1 base, with 6 bases left in between. The clonotype originates from a human patient who received an intestinal transplant, so some T cells may come from the graft donor. The sample consisted of PBMCs, taken around 280 days after transplant. The J gene is TRBJ1-1, the V gene TRBV27; D is uncertain. The chain's CDR3 is CASSLWGNTEAFF. In DNA, the CDR3 is TGTGCCAGCAGTTTGTGGGGGAACACTGAAGCTTTCTTT.